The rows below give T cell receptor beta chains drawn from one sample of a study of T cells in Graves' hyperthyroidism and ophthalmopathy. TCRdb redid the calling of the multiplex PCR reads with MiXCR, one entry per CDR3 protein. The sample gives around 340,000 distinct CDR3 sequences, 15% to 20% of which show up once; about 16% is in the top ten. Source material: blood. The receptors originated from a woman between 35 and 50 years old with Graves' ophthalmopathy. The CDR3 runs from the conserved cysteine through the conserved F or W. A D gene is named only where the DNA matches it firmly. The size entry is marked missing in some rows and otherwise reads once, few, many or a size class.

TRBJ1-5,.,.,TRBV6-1,CASSLKGWENSNQPQHF,TGTGCCAGCAGCCTGAAAGGGTGGGAGAATAGCAATCAGCCCCAGCATTTT
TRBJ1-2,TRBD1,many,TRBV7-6,CASSLTGATIYGYTF,TGTGCCAGCAGCTTAACAGGGGCGACTATATATGGCTACACCTTC
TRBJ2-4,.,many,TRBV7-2,CASSLGGIWNIQYF,TGTGCCAGCAGCTTAGGCGGCATCTGGAACATTCAGTACTTC
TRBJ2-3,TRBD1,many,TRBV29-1,CSVSQGISTDTQYF,TGCAGCGTGTCACAGGGGATCAGCACAGATACGCAGTATTTT
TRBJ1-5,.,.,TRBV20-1,CSAWNSGTGQPQHF,TGCAGTGCTTGGAACTCCGGGACGGGGCAGCCCCAGCATTTT
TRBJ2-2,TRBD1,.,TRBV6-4,CASSETGENTGELFF,TGTGCCAGCAGTGAGACAGGGGAGAACACCGGGGAGCTGTTTTTT
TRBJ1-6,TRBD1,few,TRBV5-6,CASSLQGPYNSPLHF,TGTGCCAGCAGCTTACAGGGGCCGTATAATTCACCCCTCCACTTT
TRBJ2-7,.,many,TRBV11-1,CASSLRVSGPFGEQYF,TGTGCCAGCAGCTTAAGGGTGTCGGGACCTTTCGGCGAGCAGTACTTC
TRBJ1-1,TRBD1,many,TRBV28,CASSPRDRHMNTEAFF,TGTGCCAGCAGTCCACGGGACAGGCACATGAACACTGAAGCTTTCTTT
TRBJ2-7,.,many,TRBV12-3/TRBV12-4,CASSYASTYEQYF,TGTGCCAGCAGTTACGCCAGTACCTACGAGCAGTACTTC
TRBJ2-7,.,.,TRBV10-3,CAISDVGSYEQYF,TGTGCCATCAGTGATGTGGGATCCTACGAGCAGTACTTC
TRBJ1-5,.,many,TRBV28,CASSLGVGSNQPQHF,TGTGCCAGCAGTCTTGGTGTAGGGAGCAATCAGCCCCAGCATTTT
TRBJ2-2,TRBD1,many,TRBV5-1,CASSWTGGNTGELFF,TGCGCCAGCAGCTGGACAGGAGGGAACACCGGGGAGCTGTTTTTT
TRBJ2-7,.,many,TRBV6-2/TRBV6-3,CAGSYSEIYEQYF,TGTGCCGGCAGTTACTCGGAAATCTACGAGCAGTACTTC
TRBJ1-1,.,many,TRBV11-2,CASSDYSTEAFF,TGTGCCAGCAGCGACTACAGCACTGAAGCTTTCTTT
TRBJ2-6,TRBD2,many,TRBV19,CASSRWTSGRRDGANVLTF,TGTGCCAGTAGTCGGTGGACTAGCGGGAGAAGGGATGGGGCCAACGTCCTGACTTTC